The source of this TCR beta chain is a study of early T cells in non-severe SARS-CoV-2 infection. Study summary: Alpha and beta chains were unpaired, from unsorted whole-blood bulk RNA.

Study-level findings and limits: Lookups in VDJdb leaned toward anti-spike CD8 responses and missed private and CD4 specificities.

TCRdb re-analysed the 5' RACE reads in MiXCR, keeping a single row per CDR3 protein. Here the sample spans some 70,000 distinct CDR3 sequences, approximately 9% being singletons. This clonotype has just a few counts. What it recognizes is unknown. There are 13 residues in the CDR3. In germline, CDR1 is GTSNPN, CDR2 SVGIG (reference sequence). Trimming stripped 1 base from V and 4 bases from J, with 8 bases between. V and J are TRBV30 and TRBJ1-5, with a tentative D call TRBD1 (6 bases). The sample comprised whole blood. This sequence originates from an adult who was a healthcare worker with PCR-confirmed SARS-CoV-2 infection or an uninfected control (not recorded which). The chain's CDR3 is CAWSGQGNQPQHF. CDR3 sequence (DNA): TGTGCCTGGAGTGGGCAGGGGAATCAGCCCCAGCATTTT. Full variable domain (missing parts from reference TRBV30 and TRBJ1-5): SQTIHQWPATLVQPVGSPLSLECTVEGTSNPNLYWYRQAAGRGLQLLFYSVGIGQISSEVPQNLSASRPQDRQFILSSKKLLLSDSGFYLCAWSGQGNQPQHFGDGTRLSIL.